The sequence of this TCR beta chain was determined in a study of blood T cell repertoires in COVID-19. The data were produced by immunoSEQ multiplex PCR, yet TCRdb's version contains in-frame clones alone and is incomplete. This table holds approximately 150,000 clones, around nine tenths found once. The CDR3 has 17 amino acids. The J segment lost 3 bases and the V segment lost 0 bases, leaving 3 bases of the junction unmatched. The germline V gene encodes CDR1 LGHNA and CDR2 YSLEER. The sample comprised peripheral blood. The clonotype originates from a human donor in a cohort sampled during active COVID-19. V usage is TRBV4-3 and J usage is TRBJ2-3; 13 bases fit TRBD2. CDR3 coding DNA: TGCGCCAGCAGCCAAGAGACTAGCGGGGGGCTAACAGATACGCAGTATTTT. It yields the protein CASSQETSGGLTDTQYF.